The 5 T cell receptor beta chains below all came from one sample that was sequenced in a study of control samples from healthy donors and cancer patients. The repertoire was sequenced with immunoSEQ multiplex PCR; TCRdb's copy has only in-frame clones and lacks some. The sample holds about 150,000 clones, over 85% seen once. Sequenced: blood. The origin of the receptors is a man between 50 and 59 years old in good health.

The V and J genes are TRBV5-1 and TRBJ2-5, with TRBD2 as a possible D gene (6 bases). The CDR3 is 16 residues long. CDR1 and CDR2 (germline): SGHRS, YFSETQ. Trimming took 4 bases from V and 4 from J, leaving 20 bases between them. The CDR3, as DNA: TGCGCCAGCAGCGGACTTTCGGGGAGGCGGACAGAGACCCAGTACTTC. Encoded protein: CASSGLSGRRTETQYF.

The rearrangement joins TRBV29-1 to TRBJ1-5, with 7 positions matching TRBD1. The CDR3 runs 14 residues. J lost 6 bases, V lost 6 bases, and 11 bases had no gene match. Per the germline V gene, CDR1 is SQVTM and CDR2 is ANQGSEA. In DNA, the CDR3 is TGCAGCGTCAGCCAGGGGGGAGAGGGTCAGCCCCAGCATTTT. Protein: CSVSQGGEGQPQHF.

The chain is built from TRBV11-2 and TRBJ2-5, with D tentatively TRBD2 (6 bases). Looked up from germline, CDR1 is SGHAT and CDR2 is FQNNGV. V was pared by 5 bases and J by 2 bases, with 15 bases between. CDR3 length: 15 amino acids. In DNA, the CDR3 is TGTGCCAGCAGCCTAGTCCGGGAGCGACAAGAGACCCAGTACTTC. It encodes CASSLVRERQETQYF. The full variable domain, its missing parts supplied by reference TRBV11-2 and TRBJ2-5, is EAGVAQSPRYKIIEKRQSVAFWCNPISGHATLYWYQQILGQGPKLLIQFQNNGVVDDSQLPKDRFSAERLKGVDSTLKIQPAKLEDSAVYLCASSLVRERQETQYFGPGTRLLVL.

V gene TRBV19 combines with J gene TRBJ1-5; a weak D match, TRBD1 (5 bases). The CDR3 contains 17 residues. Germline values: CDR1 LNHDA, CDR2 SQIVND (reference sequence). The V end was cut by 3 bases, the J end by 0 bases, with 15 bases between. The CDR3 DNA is TGTGCCAGTAGTATTACAGTAGGGGCTTATAGCAATCAGCCCCAGCATTTT. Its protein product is CASSITVGAYSNQPQHF.

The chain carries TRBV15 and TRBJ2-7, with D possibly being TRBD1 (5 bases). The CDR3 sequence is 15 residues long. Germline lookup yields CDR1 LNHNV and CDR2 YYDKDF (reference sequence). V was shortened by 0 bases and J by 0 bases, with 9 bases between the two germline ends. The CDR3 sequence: CATSRDRGDSYEQYF. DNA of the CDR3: TGTGCCACCAGCAGAGATAGGGGCGACTCCTACGAGCAGTACTTC. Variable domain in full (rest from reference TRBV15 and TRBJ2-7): DAMVIQNPRYQVTQFGKPVTLSCSQTLNHNVMYWYQQKSSQAPKLLFHYYDKDFNNEADTPDNFQSRRPNTSFCFLDIRSPGLGDTAMYLCATSRDRGDSYEQYFGPGTRLTVT.